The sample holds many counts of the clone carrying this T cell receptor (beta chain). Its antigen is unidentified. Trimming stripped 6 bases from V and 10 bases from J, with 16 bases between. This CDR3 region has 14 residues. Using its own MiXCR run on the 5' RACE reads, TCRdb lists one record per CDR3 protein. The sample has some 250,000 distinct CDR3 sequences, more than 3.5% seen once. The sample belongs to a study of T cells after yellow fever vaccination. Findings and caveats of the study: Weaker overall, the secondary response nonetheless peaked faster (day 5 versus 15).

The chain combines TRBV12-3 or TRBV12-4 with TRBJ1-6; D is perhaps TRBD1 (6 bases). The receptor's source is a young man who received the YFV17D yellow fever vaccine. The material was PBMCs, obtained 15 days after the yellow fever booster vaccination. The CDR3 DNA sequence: TGTGCCAGCAGAAAACAGGGTTCGGGATCACCCCTCCACTTT. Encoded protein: CASRKQGSGSPLHF.